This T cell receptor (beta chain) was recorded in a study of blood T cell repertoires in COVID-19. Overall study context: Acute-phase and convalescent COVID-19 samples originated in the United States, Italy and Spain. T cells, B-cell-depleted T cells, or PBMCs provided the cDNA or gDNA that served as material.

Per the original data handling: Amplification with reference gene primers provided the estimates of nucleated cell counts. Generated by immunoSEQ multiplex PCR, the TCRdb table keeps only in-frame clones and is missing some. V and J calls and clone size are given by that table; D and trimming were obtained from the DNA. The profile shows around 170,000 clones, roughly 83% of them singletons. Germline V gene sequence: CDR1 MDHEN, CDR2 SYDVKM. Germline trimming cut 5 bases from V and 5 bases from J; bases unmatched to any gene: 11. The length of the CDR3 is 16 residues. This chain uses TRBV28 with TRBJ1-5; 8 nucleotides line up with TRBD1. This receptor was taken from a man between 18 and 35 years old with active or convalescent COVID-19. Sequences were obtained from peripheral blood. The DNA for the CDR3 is TGTGCCAGCAGTCTCGACAGGGGCCCCCGTTATCAGCCCCAGCATTTT. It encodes CASSLDRGPRYQPQHF.